This TCR beta chain appears in the sequencing data of a study of T cells in Graves' hyperthyroidism and ophthalmopathy (dated by TCRdb to the late 2010s). Regarding the study in general: Peripheral blood was sampled at the time of initial diagnosis, prior to any treatment. TCR V-J signatures able to tell the groups apart were searched for in a discovery cohort of 90 to 100 patients, of whom under 45 had Graves' ophthalmopathy and about 60 had stable Graves' hyperthyroidism. Prospective prediction of ophthalmopathy was tested in an independent validation cohort of 18 to 20 hyperthyroidism patients and 15 to 17 patients who later progressed to ophthalmopathy. The approximately 100 discovery patients were divided at random into training and test sets in a 7:3 ratio. In addition, the study compared T-cell repertoires in thyroid tissue and in blood from roughly six Graves' hyperthyroidism patients. After sampling, hyperthyroidism patients received methimazole starting at 30 mg daily, and ophthalmopathy patients received high-dose intravenous methylprednisolone. TCR Vbeta CDR3 sequencing of some 140 peripheral blood samples (around 45 ophthalmopathy, 75 or so hyperthyroidism and approximately 17 progressor patients) is reported in the paper.

This clonotype appeared many times. The clone's antigen remains unknown. Per-base quality was not reported, and no clone a single base away is much larger than it. The TCR beta CDR3 regions were amplified from the RNA transcripts. For the first round of RT-PCR on the TCR CDR3, the HTBI primer set was used together with the Qiagen OneStep RT-PCR kit. Libraries were constructed in a second round of multiplex PCR, after which size selection and purification were performed. Sequencing of the libraries was done on an Illumina HiSeq2000 using paired-end 100 bp reads. The original methods were these. SOAPnuke was used to process the raw data, removing reads that contained adapters or uncalled bases, had a mean Phred below 15, or lacked an exact match to the constant primer or identifier. High-quality paired reads were merged using COPE v1.2.5, and each unique nucleotide sequence was defined as a clonotype. Clonotypes were aligned to IMGT TRBV, TRBD and TRBJ reference segments using MiTCR v1.1. The analysis included only V-J combinations with a frequency above 0.0001, which together covered roughly 99% of the repertoires. A TCS score was defined as the ratio between F50 (clonal expansion) and ExV (chaos), using BLOSUM62-based TCRdist between CDR3 peptides within each V-J. Welch's t-statistics and random forest reduced roughly 500 V-J features to 13, which were used in a naive Bayes classifier (R e1071). Using fastp trimming at Q25 and MiXCR clonotype assembly, TCRdb reanalyzed the public sequencing data and kept in-frame beta chains. A single entry per CDR3 protein holds the most common genes and DNA from its merged rows. V and J calls and clone size were set by TCRdb, not the authors. This sample is represented by hundreds of thousands of distinct CDR3 sequences; 15% of them were singletons. The top ten clones comprise 32% of the sample.

Overall results and qualifications from the work: In validation, the model predicted progression to ophthalmopathy with approximately 70% sensitivity and less than 80% specificity, a median of roughly seven months before onset. Blood samples also contained most of the expanded thyroid clonotypes (frequency above 0.001), which suggests that blood repertoires may reflect thyroid immune responses. In cross-validation, a model built on a 13 V-J signature told ophthalmopathy apart from stable hyperthyroidism with less than 90% sensitivity and roughly 82% specificity, and in testing the same model reached 80%/75%. No statistical method was used to fix the sample size in advance, and group allocation was not hidden from the investigators.

Stable Graves' hyperthyroidism was defined as no progression to ophthalmopathy during 18 months of follow-up. Hyperthyroidism patients were aged 18 to 65 years and newly diagnosed, with disease duration of less than 2 months. Exclusion was applied to patients with uncontrolled infections, other autoimmune diseases, pregnancy or lactation. Diagnoses were established on the basis of clinical symptoms, serum thyroxine and TRAb, thyroid ultrasound, and orbital computed tomography. PBMCs were isolated from approximately 10 ml of fresh peripheral blood by Ficoll-Paque density gradient centrifugation. Trizol reagent was used to extract total RNA, and RNA quality was then checked on an Agilent 2100 Bioanalyzer. The CDR3 contains 16 residues, cysteine and phenylalanine counted. Of all the DNA, just the CDR3 is kept, 48 bases in frame from base 1. After removal of 2 bases from V and 2 bases from J, the junction retains 5 bases not matched to a gene. The germline V gene (reference sequence) provides CDR1 SGHAT and CDR2 FQDESV.

This sequence uses TRBV11-1 and TRBJ2-3; 9 bases in the middle match TRBD2. The sequenced material came from blood. The TCR comes from a woman in her 30s with Graves' hyperthyroidism. This receptor carries the CDR3 CASSLMASGTTDTQYF. In nucleotides, the sequence is TGTGCCAGCAGCTTAATGGCTAGCGGGACCACAGATACGCAGTATTTT. Outside the CDR3, residues come from the reference TRBV11-1 and TRBJ2-3 proteins, so the full variable domain is: EAEVAQSPRYKITEKSQAVAFWCDPISGHATLYWYRQILGQGPELLVQFQDESVVDDSQLPKDRFSAERLKGVDSTLKIQPAELGDSAMYLCASSLMASGTTDTQYFGPGTRLTVL.